This T cell receptor (beta chain) was captured in a study of PD-1 blockade in mismatch repair-deficient tumors. Overall study context: Patients had around 12 mismatch repair-deficient cancer types, all previously treated and progressing.

TCRs were sequenced from three patients responding to pembrolizumab. This CDR3 is 13 amino acids long. Germline V gene lookup returns CDR1 SEHNR and CDR2 FQNEAQ (reference sequence). V lost 5 bases and J lost 2, with 10 bases in between. Only in-frame clones appear in the TCRdb table, and some are missing; sequencing was by immunoSEQ multiplex PCR. This sample carries roughly 37,000 clones, over 80% of them seen once, and the ten largest clones take about 1%. The material was PBMCs, obtained around 40 weeks after starting pembrolizumab. The TCR originated in an adult with mismatch repair-deficient cancer. This chain links TRBV7-9 with TRBJ2-7; D may be TRBD2 (6 bases). The CDR3 DNA reads TGTGCCAGCAGCCCGCGGGACGCCTACGAGCAGTACTTC. Protein sequence: CASSPRDAYEQYF.